This TCR beta chain was recovered during a study of blood T cells in healthy people across ages (dated by TCRdb to about 2015). In terms of the full investigation: Template switching captured roughly one uniquely barcoded TCR beta cDNA molecule per two T cells in model experiments. Using deep sequencing normalized with unique cDNA molecular identifiers, the study measured how TCR beta repertoire diversity changes with age. Four age groups were formed from the donors: young (average approximately 15 years), middle-aged (roughly 38), aged (about 62) and long-lived (about 75). To avoid experimental bias, donors of different ages were spread randomly across the sequencing lanes. Two additional independent replicas of 1 million unique cDNA reads from the same blood draw were analyzed for two donors (one aged 18 to 29 and one aged 80 or older).

The donors were roughly 39 Caucasian individuals from Russia, aged roughly 6 to 95 years, who were systemically healthy. Each donor gave approximately 10 milliliters of peripheral blood, collected into EDTA-treated Vacutainer tubes. PBMCs were isolated by Ficoll-Paque density-gradient centrifugation, with at least 6.5 million obtained per sample. Trizol reagent was used to extract total RNA from the PBMCs, yielding at least 5 micrograms per sample. For every donor, flow cytometry on a PBMC aliquot measured the percentage of naive CD45RAhigh/CD27high T cells. Overall study results and their limits: Observed TCR beta diversity correlated strongly with the percentage of naive T cells measured by flow cytometry. Because profiling used bulk unsorted PBMCs, naive and antigen-experienced compartments could not be compared conclusively. Estimates of total diversity based on one million sequenced T cells were considered lower bounds and underestimates. Observed TCR beta diversity per million T cells fell roughly linearly with age, and a significant reduction was already apparent by age roughly 40. Compared with the aged group, more naive CD4+ T cells, fewer expanded clones and increased TCR diversity were shown by the long-lived group, suggesting age selection. Because donor CMV infection status was unknown, age-related changes in expanded clonotypes were potentially confounded.

Receptor libraries were prepared by 5' RACE. TCRdb shows the sequencer as Illumina HiSeq 2500. A second PCR of roughly 6 to 12 cycles was performed with a sample-barcoded 5' primer and a J-beta primer mix. Each TCR beta cDNA molecule received a unique molecular identifier from a template-switch 5' adaptor carrying 12 random nucleotides. Each sample yielded at least 3 million CDR3-containing paired-end reads. All of the RNA was converted into first-strand cDNA using the Mint cDNA synthesis kit, with a TRBC-specific oligonucleotide serving as the primer. All cDNA was treated with uracil-DNA glycosylase and then went through a first 18-cycle PCR with the universal primers M1SS and BC2_uni_R. As for the original processing: Normalization of each sample was performed by random selection of 1 million high-quality reads, each carrying a distinct molecular identifier. Instead of being binned into consensus sequences, reads that shared molecular identifiers were thrown out. MiTCR, set to a Q25 quality threshold and the strictest error-elimination algorithm, was used for CDR3 identification, clonotype clustering and error correction. Lower-bound total TCR beta diversity was estimated with a nonparametric unseen species model using Euler transformation. Through fastp at Q25 and MiXCR, TCRdb rebuilt clones from the public reads, retaining in-frame beta chains. CDR3 protein sequences are deduplicated, and each keeps its most common genes and DNA. Clone size and V and J calls follow TCRdb, not the original study. For this sample the table gives around 1.5 million distinct CDR3 sequences, of which around 36% were detected only once. Approximately 10% of the sample lies in the top ten.

The CDR1 and CDR2 encoded by the germline V gene are MDHEN and SYDVKM. The CDR3 runs 15 amino acids, cysteine and phenylalanine included. Just CDR3 DNA is preserved here, 45 bases in frame from base 1. Trimming costs V 7 bases and J 2 bases, and their ends lie 14 bases apart. Details on this clonotype: There is no known antigen for this receptor. Base qualities are not recorded, but no much larger clone differs from it by a single base.

The receptor chain draws on TRBV28 and TRBJ2-2; perhaps TRBD1 is the D gene, with 5 bases matching. This receptor was obtained from a woman in her twenties or thirties in good health. Sequencing was done on a sample of blood. The CDR3 amino acid sequence is: CASTARGINTGELFF. The DNA sequence is as follows: TGTGCCAGCACGGCTAGGGGTATTAACACCGGGGAGCTGTTTTTT.